A selection of T cell receptor beta chains follows, all from one sample in a study of T-cell memory formation after mild COVID-19. One entry per CDR3 protein, called by TCRdb with MiXCR from the 5' RACE reads. The table includes approximately 500,000 distinct CDR3 sequences, roughly 25% detected once. Sequences were obtained from PBMCs or a T cell subset sorted from them (not recorded which). The receptors here all came from an adult woman who had mild COVID-19 (a few samples of this study predate the infection). Cell type and time point are not known. CDR3s include the opening cysteine and the closing phenylalanine or tryptophan. The D gene is left open where the match is weak. Rows give clone size only sometimes, using once, few, many, or a class for an expanded clone.

abundance	d_gene	v_gene	j_gene	CDR3aa	CDR3nt
.	TRBD2	TRBV12-3/TRBV12-4	TRBJ2-2	CASSPGLAKATGELFF	TGTGCCAGCAGTCCGGGACTAGCGAAGGCCACCGGGGAGCTGTTTTTT
few	.	TRBV24-1	TRBJ2-1	CATSDLMANNEQFF	TGTGCCACCAGTGATTTAATGGCAAACAATGAGCAGTTCTTC
few	.	TRBV11-1	TRBJ2-3	CASSLAHPTDTQYF	TGTGCCAGCAGCTTAGCGCACCCCACAGATACGCAGTATTTT
.	TRBD2	TRBV12-3/TRBV12-4	TRBJ2-1	CASGPSGIPNEQFF	TGTGCCAGCGGGCCTAGCGGCATACCGAATGAGCAGTTCTTC
.	TRBD1	TRBV2	TRBJ2-7	CASRGDRISYEQYF	TGTGCCAGCAGGGGGGACAGAATCTCCTACGAGCAGTACTTC
.	TRBD1	TRBV7-6	TRBJ2-3	CASSYPIFPQGETSGSTDTQYF	TGTGCCAGCAGCTACCCAATCTTCCCCCAGGGGGAAACGTCCGGGAGCACAGATACGCAGTATTTT
few	TRBD2	TRBV24-1	TRBJ2-3	CATSVPGLAITDTQYF	TGTGCCACCAGTGTCCCGGGACTAGCGATCACAGATACGCAGTATTTT
once	TRBD1	TRBV5-1	TRBJ1-4	CASSTGFGTGNEKLFF	TGCGCCAGCAGCACGGGTTTTGGGACAGGGAATGAAAAACTGTTTTTT
many	.	TRBV20-1	TRBJ1-1	CSASGGNTEAFF	TGCAGTGCGAGCGGGGGAAACACTGAAGCTTTCTTT
.	.	TRBV7-8	TRBJ2-1	CASSFSRDYNEQFF	TGTGCCAGCAGCTTTTCACGAGACTACAATGAGCAGTTCTTC
.	.	TRBV19	TRBJ2-7	CASSQQTGLSSYEQYF	TGTGCCAGTAGTCAACAGACAGGCTTGAGCTCCTACGAGCAGTACTTC
few	TRBD2	TRBV20-1	TRBJ2-1	CSAPRVAGYEQFF	TGCAGTGCTCCCCGGGTAGCGGGGTATGAGCAGTTCTTC
once	.	TRBV12-3/TRBV12-4	TRBJ2-7	CASSFHAYEQYF	TGTGCCAGCAGTTTTCATGCCTACGAGCAGTACTTC
.	.	TRBV9	TRBJ2-5	CASSVPPTVYQETQYF	TGTGCCAGCAGCGTACCCCCCACAGTGTACCAAGAGACCCAGTACTTC
few	TRBD1	TRBV20-1	TRBJ2-1	CSARDPGTGVNEQFF	TGCAGTGCTAGAGATCCGGGGACAGGGGTCAATGAGCAGTTCTTC
many	.	TRBV29-1	TRBJ2-1	CSARGSNEQFF	TGCAGCGCCCGCGGATCAAATGAGCAGTTCTTC
few	.	TRBV7-6	TRBJ1-1	CASSWGPNTEAFF	TGTGCCAGCAGCTGGGGGCCGAACACTGAAGCTTTCTTT